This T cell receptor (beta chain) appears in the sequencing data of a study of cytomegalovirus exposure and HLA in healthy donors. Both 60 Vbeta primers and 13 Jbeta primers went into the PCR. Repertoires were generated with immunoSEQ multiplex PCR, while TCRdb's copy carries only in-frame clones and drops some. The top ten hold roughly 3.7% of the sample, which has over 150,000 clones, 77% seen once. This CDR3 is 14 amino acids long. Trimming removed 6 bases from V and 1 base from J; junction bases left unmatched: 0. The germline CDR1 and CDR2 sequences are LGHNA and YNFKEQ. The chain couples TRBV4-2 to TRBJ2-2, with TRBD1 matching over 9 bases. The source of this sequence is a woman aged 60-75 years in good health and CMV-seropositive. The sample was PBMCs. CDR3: CASRGQGNTGELFF. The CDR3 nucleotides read TGTGCCAGCAGGGGACAGGGGAACACCGGGGAGCTGTTTTTT.